The text below deals with one TCR beta chain. Its antigen is currently unknown. Germline CDR1 is SEHNR and CDR2 is FQNEAQ (reference sequence). CDR3 length: 15 amino acids. The germline V and J ends were trimmed by 1 base and 5 bases, with 15 bases remaining between them. The study sequenced cultured CD4+ T cell DNA using the Oncomine TCR Beta short-read assay. TCRdb fed the PCR reads into MiXCR, producing one record per CDR3 protein. Among approximately 8,600 distinct CDR3 sequences listed, 40% to 50% were seen once. The data originate from a study of vaccination and CD4 T cells after COVID-19. Described treatment: 10-day PBMC culture with coronavirus spike peptide pools or control peptides (ViraFEST assay). Researchers collected the unexposed donor's CD4+ T cells before the COVID-19 pandemic (2011-2018). With around ten days of culture completed, CD4+ T cells were isolated by negative selection.

This receptor was taken from a human donor in good health. This chain uses TRBV7-9 with TRBJ2-7; the D is unclear. The sequenced sample consisted of CD4+ T cells from blood, cultured in vitro. The chain's CDR3 is CASSLGVVGFDEQYF. The CDR3 nucleotides read TGTGCCAGCAGCTTAGGTGTAGTAGGGTTCGACGAGCAGTACTTC.